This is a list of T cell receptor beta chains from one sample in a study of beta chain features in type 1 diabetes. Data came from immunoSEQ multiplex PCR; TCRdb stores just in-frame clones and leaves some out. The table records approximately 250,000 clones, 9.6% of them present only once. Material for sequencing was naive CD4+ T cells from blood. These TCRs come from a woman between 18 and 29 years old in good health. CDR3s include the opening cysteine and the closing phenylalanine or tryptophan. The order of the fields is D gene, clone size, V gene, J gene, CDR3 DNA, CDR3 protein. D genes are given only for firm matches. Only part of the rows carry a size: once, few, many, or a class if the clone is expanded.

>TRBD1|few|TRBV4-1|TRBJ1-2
TGCGCCAGCAGCCAAGAAGGACAGGATCTTTATGGCTACACCTTC
CASSQEGQDLYGYTF
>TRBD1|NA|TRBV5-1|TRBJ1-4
TGCGCCAGCAGCTTGGGGGACAGAACTAATGAAAAACTGTTTTTT
CASSLGDRTNEKLFF
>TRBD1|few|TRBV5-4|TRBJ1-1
TGTGCCAGCAGCTTAACAGGGGGCACTGAAGCTTTCTTT
CASSLTGGTEAFF
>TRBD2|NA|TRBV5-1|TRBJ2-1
TGCGCCAGCAGCTTGGAGGCTAGCGGGAGGGCCGGCAATGAGCAGTTCTTC
CASSLEASGRAGNEQFF
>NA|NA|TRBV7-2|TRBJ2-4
TGTGCCAGCAGCTTAGGGTCAGGGAGGGCCAAAAACATTCAGTACTTC
CASSLGSGRAKNIQYF
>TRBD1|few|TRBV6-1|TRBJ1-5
TGTGCCAGCAGTGACCACAGGGGAAATCAGCCCCAGCATTTT
CASSDHRGNQPQHF
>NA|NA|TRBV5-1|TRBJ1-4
TGCGCCAGCAGCTCCGGGGACACCAATGAAAAACTGTTTTTT
CASSSGDTNEKLFF
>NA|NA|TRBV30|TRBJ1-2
TGTGCCTGGAGTGTACAAGTAAACTATGGCTACACCTTC
CAWSVQVNYGYTF
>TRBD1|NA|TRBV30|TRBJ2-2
TGTGCCTTGGACAGGGGCACCGGGGAGCTGTTTTTT
CALDRGTGELFF
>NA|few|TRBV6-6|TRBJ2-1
TGTGCCACCGGACCTGGAGGAAATGAGCAGTTCTTC
CATGPGGNEQFF
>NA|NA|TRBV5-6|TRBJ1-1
TGTGCCAGCAGCTTGGTGAGCAACCGGGAGGCTTTCTTT
CASSLVSNREAFF
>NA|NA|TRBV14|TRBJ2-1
TGTGCCAGCAGCCAAGCTTTAGGGAGATCCTACAATGAGCAGTTCTTC
CASSQALGRSYNEQFF
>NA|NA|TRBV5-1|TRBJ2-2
TGCGCCAGCAGCTTGTCGGGGAACACCGGGGAGCTGTTTTTT
CASSLSGNTGELFF
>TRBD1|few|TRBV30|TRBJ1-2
TGTGCCTGGAGTGTAGGACAGGGGTTCGGTGGCTACACCTTC
CAWSVGQGFGGYTF
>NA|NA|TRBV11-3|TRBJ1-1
TGTGCCAGCAGCTTAGGAGCAGGGGAAGCTTTCTTT
CASSLGAGEAFF
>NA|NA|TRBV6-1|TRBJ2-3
TGTGCCAGCAGTGACAATACAGATACGCAGTATTTT
CASSDNTDTQYF
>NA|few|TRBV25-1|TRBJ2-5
TGTGCCAGCGGAACAGGTCCTTCGGGCGAGACCCAGTACTTC
CASGTGPSGETQYF
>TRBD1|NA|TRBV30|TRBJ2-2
TGTGCCTGGAAACTCAGGGGGAGTACCGGGGAGCTGTTTTTT
CAWKLRGSTGELFF
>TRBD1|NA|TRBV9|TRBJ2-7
TGTGCCAGCAGCGGCACGCACAGGGGGGTATCCTACGAGCAGTACTTC
CASSGTHRGVSYEQYF
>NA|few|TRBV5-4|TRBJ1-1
TGTGCCACCGCATCAACAGGGAAGTACACTGAAGCTTTCTTT
CATASTGKYTEAFF
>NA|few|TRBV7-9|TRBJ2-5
TGTGCCAGCAGCTTTAGCGCGAGGACCCAAGAGACCCAGTACTTC
CASSFSARTQETQYF
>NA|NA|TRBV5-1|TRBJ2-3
TGCGCCAGCACACCAGTAAAAACAGGGTACCGGGGAGATACGCAGTATTTT
CASTPVKTGYRGDTQYF
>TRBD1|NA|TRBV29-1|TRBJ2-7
TGCAGCGTCGAAGACAGGGGGCGTTACGAGCAGTACTTC
CSVEDRGRYEQYF
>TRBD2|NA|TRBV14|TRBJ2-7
TGTGCCAGCAGCCCGAGGACTAGCTCTGGGCAGTACTTC
CASSPRTSSGQYF
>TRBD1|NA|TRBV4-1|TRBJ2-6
TGCGCCAGCAGCCAGACAGGGGTCGGGGCCAACGTCCTGACTTTC
CASSQTGVGANVLTF
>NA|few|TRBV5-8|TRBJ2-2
TGTGCCAGCAGCGTGTGGCTTGCGGGAAGGAACACCGGGGAGCTGTTTTTT
CASSVWLAGRNTGELFF
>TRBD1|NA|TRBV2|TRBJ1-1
TGTGCCAGCAGTGCGGGACAGAAGAACACTGAAGCTTTCTTT
CASSAGQKNTEAFF
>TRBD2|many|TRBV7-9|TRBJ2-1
TGTGCCAGCAGCTTAGTAGCGGGAACCTACAATGAGCAGTTCTTC
CASSLVAGTYNEQFF
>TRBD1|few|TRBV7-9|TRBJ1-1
TGTGCCAGCAGCTTAGAAGCAGGGGGCACTGAAGCTTTCTTT
CASSLEAGGTEAFF
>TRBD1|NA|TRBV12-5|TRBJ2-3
TGTGCTAGTGGTTTGGGACCGGGACAGTCTACAGATACGCAGTATTTT
CASGLGPGQSTDTQYF
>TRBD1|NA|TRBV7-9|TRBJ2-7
TGTGCCAGCAGCCGTCCCGGGACAGGGACCTACGAGCAGTACTTC
CASSRPGTGTYEQYF
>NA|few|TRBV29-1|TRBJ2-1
TGCAGCGTTGACAGGGGCGCCTACAATGAGCAGTTCTTC
CSVDRGAYNEQFF
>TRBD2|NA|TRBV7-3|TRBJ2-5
TGTGCCAGCAGTCCCGACGGGGGGAGCAAGACCCAGTACTTC
CASSPDGGSKTQYF
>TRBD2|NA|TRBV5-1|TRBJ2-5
TGCGCCAGCAGCCCAGGACTAGCGGAATTCCAAGAGACCCAGTACTTC
CASSPGLAEFQETQYF
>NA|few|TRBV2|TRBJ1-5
TGTGCCAGCAGTCCGGTTGGGCGTTATAGCAATCAGCCCCAGCATTTT
CASSPVGRYSNQPQHF
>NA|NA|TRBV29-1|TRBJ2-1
TGCAGCGTTGAAGGGACTTACAATGAGCAGTTCTTC
CSVEGTYNEQFF
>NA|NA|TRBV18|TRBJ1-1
TGTGCCAGCAAACCGGAGGTTTTGAACACTGAAGCTTTCTTT
CASKPEVLNTEAFF
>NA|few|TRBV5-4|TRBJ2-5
TGTGCCAGCAACGGGTACCAAGAGACCCAGTACTTC
CASNGYQETQYF
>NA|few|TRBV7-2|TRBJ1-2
TGTGCCAGCAGCTCGCGGATAGGGGGAGGCTACACCTTC
CASSSRIGGGYTF
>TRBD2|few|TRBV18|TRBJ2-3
TGTGCCAGCTCACCGTCGGGACTAGCGGCGGCCACAGATACGCAGTATTTT
CASSPSGLAAATDTQYF
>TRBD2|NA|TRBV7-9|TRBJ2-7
TGTGCCAGCAGCTTAGCATTTGGGGCCAGCGGGACCATATACGAGCAGTACTTC
CASSLAFGASGTIYEQYF
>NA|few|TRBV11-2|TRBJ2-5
TGTGCCAGCAGCCCCGCCCTCGGCCAAGAGACCCAGTACTTC
CASSPALGQETQYF
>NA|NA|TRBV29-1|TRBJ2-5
TGCAGCGTTGAAGTTTCTCTACAAGAGACCCAGTACTTC
CSVEVSLQETQYF
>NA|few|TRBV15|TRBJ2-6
TGTGCCACCAGCAGAGATCTTAGGTCAGGCCTCTCGGGGGCCAACGTCCTGACTTTC
CATSRDLRSGLSGANVLTF
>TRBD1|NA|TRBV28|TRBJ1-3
TGTGCCAGCAGTTCCCCCGGGACAGCTGGAAACACCATATATTTT
CASSSPGTAGNTIYF
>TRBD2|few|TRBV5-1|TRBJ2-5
TGCGCCAGCAGCTTCGGAGCGGGAGTCGATGAGACCCAGTACTTC
CASSFGAGVDETQYF
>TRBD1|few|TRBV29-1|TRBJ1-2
TGCAGCGTTGAAGATGACAGGGGTGGAGGCTACACCTTC
CSVEDDRGGGYTF
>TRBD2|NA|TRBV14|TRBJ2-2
TGTGCCAGCAGCCCTCGGACTAGCACGACCGGGGAGCTGTTTTTT
CASSPRTSTTGELFF
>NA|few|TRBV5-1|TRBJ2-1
TGCGCCAGCAGCTTTGGGGCAGGGGTTCAGGATGAGCAGTTCTTC
CASSFGAGVQDEQFF
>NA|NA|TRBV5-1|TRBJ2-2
TGCGCCAGCAGCTTGGTAGGGGTTAACACCGGGGAGCTGTTTTTT
CASSLVGVNTGELFF
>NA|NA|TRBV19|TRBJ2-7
TGTGCCAGTAGGCCAGCTGACAGGCCGCAAGACTACGAGCAGTACTTC
CASRPADRPQDYEQYF
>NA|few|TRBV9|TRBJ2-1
TGTGCCAGCAGCGAGGGGGGAGGGCCCTCGAATGAGCAGTTCTTC
CASSEGGGPSNEQFF
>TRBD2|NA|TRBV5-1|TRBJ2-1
TGCGCCAGCAGCTTGGGTCTAGCGGGAGCGGGGAATGAGCAGTTCTTC
CASSLGLAGAGNEQFF
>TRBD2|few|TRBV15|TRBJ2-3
TGTGCCACCAGCAGAGAAGAACTAGCGGGGTACACAGATACGCAGTATTTT
CATSREELAGYTDTQYF
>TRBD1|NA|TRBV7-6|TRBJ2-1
TGTGCCAGCAGTTCAGGGGGTGCCTACAATGAGCAGTTCTTC
CASSSGGAYNEQFF